The 30 T cell receptor beta chains given below trace back to one sample, sequenced in a study of blood T cell repertoires in COVID-19 (TCRdb year 2020). The library came from the immunoSEQ multiplex PCR assay. This immuneACCESS table, as held by TCRdb, lists in-frame sequences with V and J called but not all clones. Of the missing ones, under half trace to an unresolved V gene in checked studies; the others have no known cause. This sample comprises 35,000 to 50,000 clones, approximately 80% of them detected only once. The ten biggest clones cover 20% to 30% of the sample. Material: peripheral blood. These receptors were obtained from a human donor with acute or convalescent COVID-19. The donor label of this sample is uncertain.

This chain links TRBV12-5 with TRBJ2-3; TRBD2 matches 12 bases. The V and J ends lost 4 bases and 1 base, in that order; junction bases with no gene match: 3. CDR1 LGHNT and CDR2 FRNRAP come from the germline V gene. The CDR3 covers 16 residues. The CDR3 protein is CASGWTSGARTDTQYF. CDR3 sequence (DNA): TGTGCTAGTGGTTGGACTAGCGGGGCCCGCACAGATACGCAGTATTTT.

Only a few counts were recorded for this clone. The chain has TRBV30 and TRBJ1-1; D not certain. The CDR3 loop spans 11 amino acids. The V end lost 4 bases, the J end lost 0 bases, and 3 bases lay between the germline ends. Germline CDR1 and CDR2: GTSNPN and SVGIG (reference sequence). CDR3 sequence reads: CAWIMNTEAFF. Written as DNA, the CDR3 is TGTGCCTGGATCATGAACACTGAAGCTTTCTTT.

The genes are TRBV4-3 and TRBJ2-3; D possibly corresponds to TRBD2 (6 bases). The CDR3 has 17 residues. Germline lookup yields CDR1 LGHNA and CDR2 YSLEER. Trimming cost V 1 base and J 1 base, with 15 bases left between them. CDR3 sequence reads: CASSQVFTGGGTDTQYF. The CDR3 DNA reads TGCGCCAGCAGCCAAGTGTTCACAGGAGGGGGCACAGATACGCAGTATTTT.

This sequence joins TRBV25-1 and TRBJ1-5; D gene ambiguous. The CDR3 covers 15 residues. From germline, CDR1 is MGHDK and CDR2 SYGVNS. Trimming shortened V by 3 bases and J by 5 bases, and 14 bases separated the two germline ends. The CDR3 DNA sequence: TGTGCCAGCAGTGATTCACAGTATGGTGATCAGCCCCAGCATTTT. This encodes CASSDSQYGDQPQHF.

A single count supports this clone. The chain is built from TRBV19 and TRBJ2-7; 10 nucleotides match TRBD1. V lost 4 bases, J lost 7 bases, and 10 bases stayed unmatched. The germline gives CDR1 LNHDA, CDR2 SQIVND (reference sequence). The CDR3 spans 15 residues. The CDR3 reads CASSTSPGQGYEQYF. Here the CDR3 DNA reads TGTGCCAGTAGTACCTCCCCGGGACAGGGGTATGAGCAGTACTTC.

The rearrangement links TRBV6-5 to TRBJ2-5; TRBD1 matches 8 bases. CDR1 is MNHEY, CDR2 SVGAGI, per germline. This CDR3 comprises 14 residues. After removal of 5 bases from V and 5 bases from J, the junction contained 7 bases not matched to a gene. CDR3 sequence reads: CASSRGQGGETQYF. In nucleotides, the CDR3 is TGTGCCAGCAGTCGCGGACAGGGCGGGGAGACCCAGTACTTC.

The chain links TRBV28 to TRBJ2-1; TRBD1 aligns across 7 bases. The CDR3 has 17 amino acids. V lost 5 bases and J lost 5; bases outside the gene matches: 15. Germline V gene data show CDR1 as MDHEN and CDR2 as SYDVKM. CDR3: CASSEIGDSGPNNEQFF. DNA of the CDR3: TGTGCCAGCAGTGAGATTGGGGACAGCGGTCCCAACAATGAGCAGTTCTTC.

The chain is built from TRBV27 and TRBJ1-6, with D possibly being TRBD1 (6 bases). The CDR3 has 13 amino acids. V dropped 9 bases and J dropped 3 bases, with 9 bases sitting between them. Germline CDR1 MNHEY, CDR2 SMNVEV (reference sequence). CDR3 protein: CASKGVYNSPLHF. The DNA for the CDR3 is TGTGCCAGTAAGGGGGTCTATAATTCACCCCTCCACTTT.

The chain has TRBV19 and TRBJ1-1, with D uncertain. The CDR3 is made up of 14 amino acids. Trimming shortened V by 6 bases and J by 0 bases, and 11 bases separated the two germline ends. CDR1 is LNHDA and CDR2 is SQIVND in the germline V gene (reference sequence). The CDR3 bases are TGTGCCAGTAGCCCTAACAGCTTGAACACTGAAGCTTTCTTT. This sequence encodes CASSPNSLNTEAFF. The full variable domain, its missing parts supplied by reference TRBV19 and TRBJ1-1, is DGGITQSPKYLFRKEGQNVTLSCEQNLNHDAMYWYRQDPGQGLRLIYYSQIVNDFQKGDIAEGYSVSREKKESFPLTVTSAQKNPTAFYLCASSPNSLNTEAFFGQGTRLTVV.

The rearrangement joins TRBV7-9 to TRBJ1-2; maybe TRBD1 (6 bases). The germline V gene encodes CDR1 SEHNR and CDR2 FQNEAQ (reference sequence). This CDR3 comprises 15 residues. Trimming took 0 bases from V and 3 from J, leaving 11 bases between them. The CDR3 region has the DNA TGTGCCAGCAGCTTAGCGGACAGAATCCACTATGGCTACACCTTC. Its translation is CASSLADRIHYGYTF.

This rearrangement joins TRBV19 to TRBJ2-3; 9 bases agree with TRBD1. The V gene's germline CDR1 is LNHDA and CDR2 SQIVND (reference sequence). The V segment lost 10 bases and the J segment 4 bases; nucleotides outside the gene matches: 15. The CDR3 length is 16 residues. In DNA form, the CDR3 reads TGTGCCACAAAAAGCACGGGACAGGGTAGGCCAGATACGCAGTATTTT. It translates to CATKSTGQGRPDTQYF.

This clone was recorded once. V and J are TRBV1 and TRBJ1-2. TRBV1 is an annotated pseudogene. The CDR3 runs to 12 residues. The CDR3 region has the DNA TGCACCAGCAGCCAGGCGGGGAATGGCTACACCTTC. Its protein is CTSSQAGNGYTF.

The rearrangement joins TRBV6-5 to TRBJ2-3; a possible D gene is TRBD2 (6 bases). Germline CDR1 is MNHEY and CDR2 is SVGAGI. V lost 6 bases and J 3 bases, leaving 16 bases between the germline ends. The CDR3 spans 15 residues. The CDR3 nucleotides read TGTGCCAGCAGGCTAGGCCTGGCGGGAACAGATACGCAGTATTTT. The encoded protein is CASRLGLAGTDTQYF.

The chain joins TRBV5-1 to TRBJ2-7; 7 bases match TRBD1. The CDR3 length is 15 residues. From germline, CDR1 is SGHRS and CDR2 YFSETQ. J was trimmed by 3 bases and V by 4 bases; bases with no gene match: 10. This CDR3 reads CASSPGTADVYEQYF. In nucleotides, the CDR3 is TGCGCCAGCAGCCCGGGGACAGCGGATGTCTACGAGCAGTACTTC.

The chain has TRBV7-2 and TRBJ1-2; the match to TRBD1 covers 7 bases. CDR1 and CDR2 (germline): SGHTA, FQGNSA. This CDR3 is 13 amino acids long. V dropped 5 bases and J dropped 2; count of bases not matched to a gene: 2. CDR3: CASSPDRNYGYTF. The CDR3, as DNA: TGTGCCAGCAGCCCGGACAGGAACTATGGCTACACCTTC.

The chain employs TRBV7-8 and TRBJ2-1, with TRBD1 as a possible D gene (7 bases). Trimming left V 0 bases short and J 7 bases short, with 13 bases between. CDR3 length equals 15 residues. Germline V gene sequence: CDR1 SGHVS, CDR2 FQNEAQ. In nucleotides, the CDR3 is TGTGCCAGCAGCTTAGCGTCGGCAGGGGGGAATGAGCAGTTCTTC. Protein product: CASSLASAGGNEQFF.

The rearrangement uses TRBV28 and TRBJ1-5, with TRBD1 matching over 7 bases. This CDR3 has 13 amino acids. The germline V gene encodes CDR1 MDHEN and CDR2 SYDVKM. The CDR3 bases are TGTGGGTCGGGGGACAGTCGCAATCAGCCCCAGCATTTT. Protein product: CGSGDSRNQPQHF.

In this sample, this clone turned up a few times. The chain has TRBV6-6 and TRBJ2-7; possibly TRBD2 for D (6 bases). Germline V gene sequence: CDR1 MNHNY, CDR2 SVGAGI (reference sequence). Trimming pared 2 bases from V and 3 bases from J, leaving 14 bases between. This CDR3 spans 15 amino acids. CDR3 nucleotide sequence: TGTGCCAGCAGTTACGGTGGCGGGAAGCGCTACGAGCAGTACTTC. Residues: CASSYGGGKRYEQYF.

The chain uses TRBV14 and TRBJ2-2; 10 nucleotides agree with TRBD2. The CDR3 contains 16 residues. Germline values: CDR1 SGHDN, CDR2 FVKESK. J lost 5 bases, V lost 3 bases, and 6 bases had no gene match. The CDR3 sequence is CASSHLAGEQTGELFF. The CDR3, as DNA: TGTGCCAGCAGCCATCTAGCGGGAGAACAGACCGGGGAGCTGTTTTTT.

The rearrangement joins TRBV19 to TRBJ1-2; D possibly corresponds to TRBD1 (5 bases). V was shortened by 8 bases and J by 7 bases, with 14 bases between the two germline ends. The CDR3 is made up of 12 amino acids. Germline V lookup: CDR1 LNHDA, CDR2 SQIVND (reference sequence). This chain's CDR3 is CASAESRVGYTF. CDR3 in DNA: TGTGCCAGTGCCGAATCCAGGGTTGGCTACACCTTC.

As for this clone: This sample also contains other DNA sequences that code for the same CDR3. This chain connects TRBV6-5 to TRBJ1-1; the D gene is possibly TRBD1 (5 bases). The CDR3 runs to 13 residues. Trimming stripped 6 bases from V and 5 bases from J, with 13 bases between. Germline CDR1 is MNHEY and CDR2 is SVGAGI. CDR3 in amino acids: CASSPGGGTEAFF. CDR3 nucleotide sequence: TGTGCCAGCAGCCCCGGGGGGGGGACTGAAGCTTTCTTT.

The chain combines TRBV6-5 with TRBJ2-1; TRBD1 matches at 9 bases. From germline, CDR1 is MNHEY and CDR2 SVGAGI. The J segment lost 6 bases and the V segment lost 6 bases, leaving 9 bases of the junction unmatched. The CDR3 is 15 residues long. The DNA of the CDR3 is TGTGCCAGCAGGGCTGGGACAGGGTTTGGCAATGAGCAGTTCTTC. This codes for CASRAGTGFGNEQFF.

In its sample, this clone was seen once. The V gene is TRBV30, the J gene TRBJ2-7; TRBD2 matches at 9 bases. The junction had 8 bases not matched to a gene; V was cut back by 4 bases and J by 7 bases. CDR3 length equals 13 residues. The germline gives CDR1 GTSNPN, CDR2 SVGIG (reference sequence). This CDR3 is CAWIVAGEREQYF. CDR3 sequence (DNA): TGTGCCTGGATAGTAGCGGGGGAGCGGGAGCAGTACTTC.

V gene TRBV7-2 combines with J gene TRBJ2-3; 7 bases fit TRBD2. CDR1 is SGHTA, CDR2 FQGNSA, per germline. The CDR3 is 16 residues long. Trimming removed 0 bases from V and 2 bases from J; junction bases left unmatched: 5. The CDR3 DNA reads TGTGCCAGCAGCTTAGCGCGGGGACTAACCACAGATACGCAGTATTTT. Its protein product is CASSLARGLTTDTQYF.

DNA for the CDR3: TGTGCCAGCAGCTTAGATCGGGGGGGGCAAGCTTTCTTT. It is translated as CASSLDRGGQAFF. J is TRBJ1-1 and V is TRBV7-6; maybe TRBD1 (6 bases). The CDR3 covers 13 residues. CDR1 SGHVS and CDR2 FNYEAQ come from the germline V gene. Trimming shortened V by 1 base and J by 9 bases, and 12 bases separated the two germline ends.

The chain has TRBV9 and TRBJ1-1; D not resolved. The CDR3 loop spans 15 amino acids. Germline CDR1 SGDLS, CDR2 YYNGEE. Trimming pared 4 bases from V and 1 base from J, leaving 14 bases between. The DNA of the CDR3 is TGTGCCAGCAGCACAACGGGAGTGAAGAACACTGAAGCTTTCTTT. Its translation: CASSTTGVKNTEAFF. Combining the CDR3 with reference TRBV9 and TRBJ1-1 gives the whole variable domain DSGVTQTPKHLITATGQRVTLRCSPRSGDLSVYWYQQSLDQGLQFLIQYYNGEERAKGNILERFSAQQFPDLHSELNLSSLELGDSALYFCASSTTGVKNTEAFFGQGTRLTVV.

The chain uses TRBV10-3 and TRBJ2-3; TRBD2 agrees at 8 bases. The CDR3 consists of 14 residues. Germline CDR1 reads ENHRY; CDR2 reads SYGVKD. J was trimmed by 0 bases and V by 7 bases; bases with no gene match: 3. CDR3 nucleotide sequence: TGTGCCATCAAAGCGGGGGCTAGCACAGATACGCAGTATTTT. Its protein product is CAIKAGASTDTQYF.

In its sample, this clone was seen a few times. This rearrangement joins TRBV6-2 or TRBV6-3 to TRBJ1-5; D gene ambiguous. The V end lost 0 bases, the J end lost 0 bases, and 15 bases lay between the germline ends. This CDR3 comprises 18 residues. In germline, CDR1 is MNHEY, CDR2 SVGEGT. CDR3 nucleotides: TGTGCCAGCAGTTACTCCTCGCCAGGCTCCTATAGCAATCAGCCCCAGCATTTT. This sequence encodes CASSYSSPGSYSNQPQHF.

The chain has TRBV30 and TRBJ1-5; perhaps TRBD1 as D (6 bases). V gave up 1 base and J gave up 4 bases, with 11 bases separating them. Looked up from germline, CDR1 is GTSNPN and CDR2 is SVGIG (reference sequence). CDR3 length: 14 residues. CDR3: CAWSGYRENQPQHF. CDR3 nucleotides: TGTGCCTGGAGTGGGTACAGGGAAAATCAGCCCCAGCATTTT.

V is TRBV14 and J is TRBJ1-6; D uncertain. The V gene lost 0 bases and the J gene lost 15 bases, with 18 bases spanning the gap. CDR3 length equals 15 residues. Looked up from germline, CDR1 is SGHDN and CDR2 is FVKESK. CDR3 sequence reads: CASSQDWSGGTLLHF. As DNA, the CDR3 is TGTGCCAGCAGCCAAGATTGGAGTGGAGGCACTCTCCTCCACTTT.